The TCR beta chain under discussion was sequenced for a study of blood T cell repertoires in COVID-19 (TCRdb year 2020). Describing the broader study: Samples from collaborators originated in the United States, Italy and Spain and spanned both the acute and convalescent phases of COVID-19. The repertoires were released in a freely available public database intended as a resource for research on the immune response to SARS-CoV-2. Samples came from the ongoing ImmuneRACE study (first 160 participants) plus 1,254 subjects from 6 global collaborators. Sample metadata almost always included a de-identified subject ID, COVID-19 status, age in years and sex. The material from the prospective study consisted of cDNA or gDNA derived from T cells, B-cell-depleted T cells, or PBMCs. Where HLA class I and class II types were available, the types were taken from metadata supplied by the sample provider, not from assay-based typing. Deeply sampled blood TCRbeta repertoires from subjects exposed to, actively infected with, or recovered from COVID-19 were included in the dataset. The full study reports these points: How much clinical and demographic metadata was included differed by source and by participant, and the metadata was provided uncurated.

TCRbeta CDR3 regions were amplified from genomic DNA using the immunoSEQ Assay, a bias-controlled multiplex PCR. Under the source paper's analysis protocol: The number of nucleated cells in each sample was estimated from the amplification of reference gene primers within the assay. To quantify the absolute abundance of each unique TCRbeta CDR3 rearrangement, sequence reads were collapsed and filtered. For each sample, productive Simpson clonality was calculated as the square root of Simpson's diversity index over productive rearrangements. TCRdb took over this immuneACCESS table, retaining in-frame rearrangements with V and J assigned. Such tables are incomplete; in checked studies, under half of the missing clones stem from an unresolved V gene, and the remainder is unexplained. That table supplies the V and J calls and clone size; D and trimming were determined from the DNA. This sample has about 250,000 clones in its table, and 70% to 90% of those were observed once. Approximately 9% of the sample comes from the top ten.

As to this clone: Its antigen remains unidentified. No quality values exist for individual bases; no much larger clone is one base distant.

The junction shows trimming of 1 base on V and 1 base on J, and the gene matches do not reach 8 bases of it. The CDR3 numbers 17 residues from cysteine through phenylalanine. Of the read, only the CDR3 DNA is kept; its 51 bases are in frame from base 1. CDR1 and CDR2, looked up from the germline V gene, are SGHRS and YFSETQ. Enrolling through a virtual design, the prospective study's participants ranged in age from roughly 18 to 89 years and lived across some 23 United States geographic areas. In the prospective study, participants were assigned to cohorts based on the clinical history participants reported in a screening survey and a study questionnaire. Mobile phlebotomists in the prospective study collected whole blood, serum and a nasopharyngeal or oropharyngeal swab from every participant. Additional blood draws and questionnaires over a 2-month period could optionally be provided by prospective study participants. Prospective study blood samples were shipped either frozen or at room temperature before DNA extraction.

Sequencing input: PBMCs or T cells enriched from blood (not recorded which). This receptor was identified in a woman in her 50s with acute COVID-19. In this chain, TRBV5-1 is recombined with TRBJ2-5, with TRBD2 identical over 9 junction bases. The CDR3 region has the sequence CASSLTGGGALQETQYF. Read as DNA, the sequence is TGCGCCAGCAGCTTGACGGGCGGGGGGGCCCTCCAAGAGACCCAGTACTTC.